The rows below give T cell receptor beta chains drawn from one sample of a study of cytomegalovirus exposure and HLA in healthy donors. Clones were sequenced by immunoSEQ multiplex PCR, and TCRdb holds only the in-frame ones, with some missing. The sample includes 300,000 to 450,000 clones, 70% to 90% of them seen just once. The sequenced sample was PBMCs. These receptors were obtained from a woman under 30 in good health and CMV-seronegative. CDR3s include the opening cysteine and the closing phenylalanine or tryptophan. Fields, in order: J gene, V gene, CDR3 protein.

J: TRBJ2-7
V: TRBV9
CDR3: CASSGTGRGRGGNEQYF

J: TRBJ1-4
V: TRBV6-4
CDR3: CASSERPLAGNEKLFF

J: TRBJ2-1
V: TRBV30
CDR3: CARSLDLGSHEQFF

J: TRBJ2-3
V: TRBV9
CDR3: CASSVGLGVSTDTQYF

J: TRBJ1-2
V: TRBV27
CDR3: CASSLSGQGNYGYTF

J: TRBJ2-3
V: TRBV29-1
CDR3: CSAGGGDYGITDTQYF

J: TRBJ2-7
V: TRBV11-3
CDR3: CASNLEGLYEQYF

J: TRBJ2-1
V: TRBV12-5
CDR3: CASGAGGEQFF

J: TRBJ2-1
V: TRBV5-1
CDR3: CASSITGTAGNEQFF

J: TRBJ1-1
V: TRBV2
CDR3: CASTELGYTENTEAFF

J: TRBJ1-1
V: TRBV11-2
CDR3: CASSRTGAEAFF

J: TRBJ1-2
V: TRBV20-1
CDR3: CSARQRYGYTF

J: TRBJ1-1
V: TRBV27
CDR3: CASSLDRGGTEAFF

J: TRBJ2-5
V: TRBV28
CDR3: CASSPGQHNQETQYF

J: TRBJ1-6
V: TRBV6-6
CDR3: CASSPLAGPDQRF

J: TRBJ2-1
V: TRBV6-5
CDR3: CASSYTGSSYNEQFF

J: TRBJ1-4
V: TRBV4-1
CDR3: CASSQVGRGRSATNEKLFF

J: TRBJ2-7
V: TRBV2
CDR3: CASLLGDRGYEQYF

J: TRBJ1-1
V: TRBV28
CDR3: CASRDRDFDLEAFF

J: TRBJ1-2
V: TRBV2
CDR3: CAITGPGRANYGYTF

J: TRBJ2-1
V: TRBV5-4
CDR3: CASSSRGLAGGNEQFF

J: TRBJ2-3
V: TRBV19
CDR3: CASSFGTDTQYF

J: TRBJ1-5
V: TRBV6-1
CDR3: CASSSRAPNQPQHF

J: TRBJ1-2
V: TRBV4-2
CDR3: CASSPPGGTGGNYGYTF

J: TRBJ2-1
V: TRBV7-6
CDR3: CASSPSSGSSYNEQFF

J: TRBJ1-3
V: TRBV18
CDR3: CASSPGQGSGNTIYF

J: TRBJ1-5
V: TRBV6-1
CDR3: CASSAVNSGTNQPQHF

J: TRBJ1-3
V: TRBV29-1
CDR3: CSVGGGQGTNTIYF

J: TRBJ2-7
V: TRBV27
CDR3: CASSLTFSYEQYF

J: TRBJ1-5
V: TRBV19
CDR3: CASNGQGHQPQHF

J: TRBJ2-3
V: TRBV9
CDR3: CASSPYDSPGPTDTQYF

J: TRBJ2-1
V: TRBV19
CDR3: CASSIGRDNEQFF

J: TRBJ2-5
V: TRBV29-1
CDR3: CSVGTGGETQYF

J: TRBJ2-5
V: TRBV27
CDR3: CASKTSGRPGETQYF

J: TRBJ2-6
V: TRBV11-3
CDR3: CASSPLGGGVLTF

J: TRBJ1-5
V: TRBV23-1
CDR3: CASRQTGLPLSNQPQHF

J: TRBJ2-1
V: TRBV2
CDR3: CASSGQDNEQFF

J: TRBJ2-5
V: TRBV18
CDR3: CASSPPGTPGGKTQYF

J: TRBJ2-1
V: TRBV14
CDR3: CASSQDPRWPDTYNEQFF

J: TRBJ2-1
V: TRBV27
CDR3: CASSLTRVSGPSYNEQFF

J: TRBJ2-7
V: TRBV10-3
CDR3: CAISESSVLNSYEQYF

J: TRBJ2-3
V: TRBV19
CDR3: CASSNAGHTDTQYF

J: TRBJ1-1
V: TRBV13
CDR3: CASSSSGTANTEAFF

J: TRBJ2-2
V: TRBV27
CDR3: CASSLSRLAGENTGELFF

J: TRBJ1-4
V: TRBV6-1
CDR3: CASGPGQDNEKLFF